These T cell receptor beta chains were read from a single sample in a study of blood T cell repertoires in COVID-19. The repertoire was sequenced with immunoSEQ multiplex PCR; TCRdb's copy has only in-frame clones and lacks some. The sample holds just over 150,000 clones, around 87% seen once. Sequenced sample: peripheral blood. These receptors were collected from a woman aged 40 to 49 with acute or convalescent COVID-19. Each CDR3 is given with its conserved first and last residue. Fields, in order: J gene, V gene, clone size, D gene, CDR3 protein, CDR3 DNA. A D gene is named only where the DNA matches it firmly. Clone size is shown for a subset of rows, as once, few, many or a class of expanded clone.

J: TRBJ2-7; V: TRBV28; size: -; D: -; CDR3: CASSGFAQGSNEQYF; DNA: TGTGCCAGCAGTGGTTTCGCCCAGGGGTCCAACGAGCAGTACTTC
J: TRBJ2-1; V: TRBV7-9; size: -; D: TRBD2; CDR3: CASSRLVGGSSYNEQFF; DNA: TGTGCCAGCAGCCGACTCGTCGGGGGGAGCTCCTACAATGAGCAGTTCTTC
J: TRBJ1-5; V: TRBV25-1; size: -; D: -; CDR3: CASSETISDQPQHF; DNA: TGTGCCAGCAGTGAAACTATATCGGATCAGCCCCAGCATTTT
J: TRBJ1-4; V: TRBV5-6; size: -; D: TRBD1; CDR3: CASSPTERGLGNEKLFF; DNA: TGTGCCAGCAGCCCTACAGAAAGGGGGCTTGGGAATGAAAAACTGTTTTTT
J: TRBJ1-6; V: TRBV27; size: -; D: TRBD1; CDR3: CASSSETGGRNSPLHF; DNA: TGTGCCAGCAGTTCCGAGACAGGGGGAAGGAATTCACCCCTCCACTTT
J: TRBJ2-4; V: TRBV2; size: -; D: TRBD1; CDR3: CASSGGATGEVKNIQYF; DNA: TGTGCCAGCAGTGGCGGGGCGACAGGGGAAGTCAAAAACATTCAGTACTTC
J: TRBJ2-7; V: TRBV30; size: -; D: TRBD2; CDR3: CAWSYPGGSGEQYF; DNA: TGTGCCTGGAGTTATCCGGGAGGGAGTGGCGAGCAGTACTTC
J: TRBJ2-1; V: TRBV7-9; size: -; D: TRBD1; CDR3: CASTPFPEDRANEQFF; DNA: TGTGCCAGCACGCCGTTTCCTGAGGACAGGGCGAATGAGCAGTTCTTC
J: TRBJ1-4; V: TRBV11-2; size: -; D: TRBD1; CDR3: CASSHRVQGARNEKLFF; DNA: TGTGCCAGCAGCCATAGGGTACAGGGGGCGAGAAATGAAAAACTGTTTTTT
J: TRBJ2-7; V: TRBV7-2; size: -; D: -; CDR3: CASSSAYEQYF; DNA: TGTGCCAGCAGTTCGGCCTACGAGCAGTACTTC
J: TRBJ1-2; V: TRBV2; size: -; D: -; CDR3: CASQGNNYGYTF; DNA: TGTGCCTCTCAGGGGAACAACTATGGCTACACCTTC
J: TRBJ1-1; V: TRBV7-8; size: -; D: TRBD1; CDR3: CASTQGQGNTEAFF; DNA: TGTGCCAGCACTCAGGGACAGGGGAACACTGAAGCTTTCTTT
J: TRBJ1-1; V: TRBV15; size: once; D: -; CDR3: CATSRDPPGGANTEAFF; DNA: TGTGCCACCAGCAGAGACCCCCCGGGGGGGGCGAACACTGAAGCTTTCTTT
J: TRBJ2-7; V: TRBV5-5; size: -; D: -; CDR3: CASSSQASLTYEQYF; DNA: TGTGCCAGCAGCTCGCAGGCAAGCCTTACCTACGAGCAGTACTTC
J: TRBJ1-6; V: TRBV3-1/TRBV3-2; size: -; D: -; CDR3: CASSQDWAGKSPLHF; DNA: TGTGCCAGCAGCCAAGATTGGGCGGGGAAGTCACCCCTCCACTTT
J: TRBJ1-4; V: TRBV7-8; size: -; D: TRBD1; CDR3: CASRSSPGTVDEKLFF; DNA: TGTGCCAGCCGAAGTTCCCCCGGGACAGTCGATGAAAAACTGTTTTTT
J: TRBJ2-7; V: TRBV3-1/TRBV3-2; size: once; D: -; CDR3: CASSHYTYEQYF; DNA: TGTGCCAGCAGCCATTATACCTACGAGCAGTACTTC
J: TRBJ1-2; V: TRBV6-5; size: -; D: -; CDR3: CASSTQISANYGYTF; DNA: TGTGCCAGCAGTACCCAGATTTCTGCTAACTATGGCTACACCTTC
J: TRBJ2-1; V: TRBV7-9; size: -; D: -; CDR3: CASSLIGASVRYNEQFF; DNA: TGTGCCAGCAGCTTAATCGGGGCTAGCGTCCGATACAATGAGCAGTTCTTC
J: TRBJ2-3; V: TRBV5-1; size: -; D: -; CDR3: CASRRLEVTDTQYF; DNA: TGCGCCAGCAGGAGGCTAGAGGTTACAGATACGCAGTATTTT
J: TRBJ2-4; V: TRBV7-9; size: -; D: -; CDR3: CASSSTENKNIQYF; DNA: TGTGCCAGCAGCTCGACAGAAAACAAAAACATTCAGTACTTC
J: TRBJ2-4; V: TRBV6-1; size: -; D: -; CDR3: CASSGTRGNELDIQYF; DNA: TGTGCCAGCAGTGGTACTCGGGGGAACGAGTTGGACATTCAGTACTTC
J: TRBJ1-4; V: TRBV6-6; size: once; D: -; CDR3: CASSYDRPGEKLFF; DNA: TGTGCCAGCAGTTACGACAGGCCCGGGGAAAAACTGTTTTTT
J: TRBJ2-2; V: TRBV10-3; size: -; D: -; CDR3: CAISEAAPGELFF; DNA: TGTGCCATCAGTGAGGCGGCACCCGGGGAGCTGTTTTTT